This T cell receptor (beta chain) was captured by sequencing in a study of T cells in Graves' hyperthyroidism and ophthalmopathy. With duration under 3 months, ophthalmopathy was active: Clinical Activity Score at least 3, NOSPECS at least 4. Patients having uncontrolled infection, another autoimmune disease, pregnancy or lactation were not included. The V end was cut by 7 bases, the J end by 4 bases, with 11 bases between. Germline V gene sequence: CDR1 MDHEN, CDR2 SYDVKM. This CDR3 is 14 amino acids long. Amplification targeted TCR beta CDR3 regions from RNA transcripts. First-round RT-PCR targeting the TCR CDR3 was performed with the HTBI primer set. TCRdb ran MiXCR on the multiplex PCR reads and lists one entry per CDR3 protein. The top ten hold approximately 18% of the sample, which has roughly 530,000 distinct CDR3 sequences, 15% to 20% seen once.

This TCR was sampled from a woman between 18 and 29 years old with Graves' ophthalmopathy. The chain recombines TRBV28 with TRBJ1-6; D might be TRBD1 (5 bases). The source material was blood. The CDR3 protein is CASTTGLYNSPLHF. For the CDR3, the DNA is TGTGCCAGCACGACGGGGCTGTATAATTCACCCCTCCACTTT.